The present entry profiles one T cell receptor (beta chain) with its context. The data were taken from a study of blood T cell repertoires in COVID-19. Study details: Whether acute or convalescent, the COVID-19 samples came from the United States, Italy and Spain. PBMCs, B-cell-depleted T cells, or T cells provided the cDNA or gDNA that made up the material.

Methods used by the authors: Amplified reference gene primers provided the basis for estimating nucleated cell counts. TCRdb keeps only in-frame clones here, not all; method: immunoSEQ multiplex PCR. For V, J and clone size, that table is used; D and trimming come from the DNA. The sample has about 250,000 clones, more than 75% seen once; the top ten hold around 1.5%. CDR1 and CDR2 (germline): SGHDT, YYEEEE. This CDR3 is 16 amino acids long. Trimming cost V 4 bases and J 6 bases, with 19 bases left between them. Sequenced sample: peripheral blood. The J gene is TRBJ2-2, the V gene TRBV5-6; D possibly corresponds to TRBD2 (6 bases). This TCR came from a woman aged 60-75 years who had recovered from COVID-19. This CDR3 reads CASSHFLRGEAGELFF. CDR3 bases: TGTGCCAGCAGCCACTTCTTAAGAGGGGAGGCCGGGGAGCTGTTTTTT.